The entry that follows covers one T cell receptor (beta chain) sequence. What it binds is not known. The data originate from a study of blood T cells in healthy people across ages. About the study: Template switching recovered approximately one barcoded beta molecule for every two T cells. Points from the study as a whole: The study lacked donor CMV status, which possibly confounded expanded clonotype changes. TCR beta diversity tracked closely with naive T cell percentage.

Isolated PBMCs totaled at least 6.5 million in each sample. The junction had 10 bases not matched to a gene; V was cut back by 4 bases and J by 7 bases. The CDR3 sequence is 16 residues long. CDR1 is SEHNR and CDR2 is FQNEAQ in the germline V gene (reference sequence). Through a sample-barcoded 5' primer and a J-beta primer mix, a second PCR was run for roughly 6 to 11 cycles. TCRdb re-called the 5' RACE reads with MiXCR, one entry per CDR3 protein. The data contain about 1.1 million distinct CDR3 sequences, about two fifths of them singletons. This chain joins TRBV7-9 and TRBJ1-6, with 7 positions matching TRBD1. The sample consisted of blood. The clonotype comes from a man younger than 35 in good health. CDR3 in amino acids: CASSSFWDSRNSPLHF. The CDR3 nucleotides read TGTGCCAGCAGCTCCTTCTGGGACAGCCGCAATTCACCCCTCCACTTT.